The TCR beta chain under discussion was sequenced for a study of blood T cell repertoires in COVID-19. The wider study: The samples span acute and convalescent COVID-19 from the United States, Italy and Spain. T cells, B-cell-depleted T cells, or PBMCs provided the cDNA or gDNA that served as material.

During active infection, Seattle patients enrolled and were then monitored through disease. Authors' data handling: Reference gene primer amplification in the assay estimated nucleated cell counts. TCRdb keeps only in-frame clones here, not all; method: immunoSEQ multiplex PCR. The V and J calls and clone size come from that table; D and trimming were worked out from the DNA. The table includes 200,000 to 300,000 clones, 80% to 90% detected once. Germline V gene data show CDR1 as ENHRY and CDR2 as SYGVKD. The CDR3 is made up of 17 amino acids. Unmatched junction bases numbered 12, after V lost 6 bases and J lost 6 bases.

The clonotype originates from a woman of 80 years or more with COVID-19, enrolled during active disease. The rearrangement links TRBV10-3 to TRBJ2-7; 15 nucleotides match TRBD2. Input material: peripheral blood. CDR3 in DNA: TGTGCCATCAGCGCGACCGGACTAGCGGGGGGGCTCAGCGAGCAGTACTTC. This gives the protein CAISATGLAGGLSEQYF.